This TCR beta chain originates from a study of control samples from healthy donors and cancer patients (dated by TCRdb to about 2020). With respect to this clone: No cognate antigen has been identified for it.

The library was obtained by the immunoSEQ multiplex PCR assay. The table was pulled from immuneACCESS by TCRdb, which kept in-frame rearrangements only. Such tables lose some clones; where checked, under half of the loss comes from unresolved V genes, and the rest has no known cause. The sample has roughly 200,000 clones on record. Together, the top ten hold about 2.2% of the sample. The germline V gene yields MNHEY for CDR1 and SVGAGI for CDR2. The CDR3 measures 15 amino acids from cysteine to phenylalanine. Of the read, only the CDR3 DNA is kept; its 45 bases are in frame from base 1. The germline ends are 7 bases apart after V is trimmed by 4 bases and J by 0 bases.

This TCR came from a woman in her twenties or thirties in good health. Specimen: blood. Recombination connected TRBV6-5 to TRBJ1-6; the D gene lacks a confident call. CDR3 loop: CASSWRSSYNSPLHF. In nucleotide form, the sequence is TGTGCCAGCAGTTGGCGGAGCTCCTATAATTCACCCCTCCACTTT.